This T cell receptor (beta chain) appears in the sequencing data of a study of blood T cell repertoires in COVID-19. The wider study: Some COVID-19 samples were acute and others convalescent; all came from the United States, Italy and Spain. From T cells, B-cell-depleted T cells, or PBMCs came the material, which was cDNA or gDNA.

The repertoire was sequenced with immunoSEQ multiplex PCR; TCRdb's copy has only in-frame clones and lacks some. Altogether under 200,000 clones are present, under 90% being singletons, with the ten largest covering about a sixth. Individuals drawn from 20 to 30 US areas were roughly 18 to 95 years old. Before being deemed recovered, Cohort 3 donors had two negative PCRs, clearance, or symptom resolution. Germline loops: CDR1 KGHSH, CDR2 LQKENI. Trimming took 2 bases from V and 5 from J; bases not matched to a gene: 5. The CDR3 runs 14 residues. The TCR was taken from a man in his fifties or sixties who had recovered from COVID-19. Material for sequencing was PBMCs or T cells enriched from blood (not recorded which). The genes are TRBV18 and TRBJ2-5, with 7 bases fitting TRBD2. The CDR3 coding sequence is TGTGCCAGCTCACCAAGCGGGGTTTGGGAGACCCAGTACTTC. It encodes CASSPSGVWETQYF.